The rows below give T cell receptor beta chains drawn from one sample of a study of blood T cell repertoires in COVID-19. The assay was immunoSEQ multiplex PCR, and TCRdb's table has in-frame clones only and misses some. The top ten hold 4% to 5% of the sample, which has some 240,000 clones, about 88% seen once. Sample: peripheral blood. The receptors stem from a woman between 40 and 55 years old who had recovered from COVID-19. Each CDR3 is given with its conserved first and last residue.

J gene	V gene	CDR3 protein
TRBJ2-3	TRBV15	CATSREREGTDTQYF
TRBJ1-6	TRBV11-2	CASSLGGAGGRSPLHF
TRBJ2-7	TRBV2	CASIGLDYEQYF
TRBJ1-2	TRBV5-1	CASSQGQVGGYTF
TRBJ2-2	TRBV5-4	CASSPGGGDTGELFF
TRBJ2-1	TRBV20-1	CSASRSGRFSEQFF
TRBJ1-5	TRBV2	CASKAALNQPQHF
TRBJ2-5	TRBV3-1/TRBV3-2	CASSPSGAGLLRTQYF
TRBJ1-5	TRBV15	CATSRDKPGVHQPQHF
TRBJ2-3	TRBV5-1	CASQGGVHTDTQYF
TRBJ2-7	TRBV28	CASSPRTAPYEQYF
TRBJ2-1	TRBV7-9	CASSLVEHGLDEQFF
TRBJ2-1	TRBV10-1	CASSVGMGQNNEQFF
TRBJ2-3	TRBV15	CATSRGGSSADTQYF
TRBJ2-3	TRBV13	CASSLVVNRGSTDTQYF
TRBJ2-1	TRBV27	CASRNNNEQFF
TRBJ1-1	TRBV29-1	CSVVRWNTEAFF